The T cell receptor beta chain described here comes from a study of blood T cell repertoires in COVID-19. Method: immunoSEQ multiplex PCR; TCRdb's copy keeps in-frame clones and lacks some. The data hold about 310,000 clones, with roughly 86% observed a single time. V lost 0 bases, J lost 7 bases, and 9 bases lay in between. CDR3 length equals 13 residues. CDR1 is MNHEY and CDR2 is SVGAGI in the germline V gene. This TCR was sampled from a young woman who had recovered from COVID-19. The sequenced sample was PBMCs or T cells enriched from blood (not recorded which). This chain joins TRBV6-5 and TRBJ1-1; D gene unclear. CDR3: CASSYSAKDEAFF. CDR3 coding DNA: TGTGCCAGCAGTTACTCTGCTAAAGATGAAGCTTTCTTT.